This T cell receptor (beta chain) was observed in a study of spatial heterogeneity in lung cancer. Study context: Taken at a median of around 2 years after resection, follow-up PBMC samples underwent sequencing when available. Sequences of the beta chain were consistently detected in greater numbers than alpha-chain sequences.

In germline, CDR1 is SGHDN, CDR2 FVKESK. The CDR3 covers 13 residues. Each CDR3 protein gets one entry after TCRdb re-called the 5' RACE reads with MiXCR. The table shows around 45,000 distinct CDR3 sequences, with approximately 22% occurring only once. As concerns this clonotype: Mismatch with germline at one junction end may stem from a read error.

Sample time point: blood at routine non-recurrence follow-up after resection. The study sequenced unsorted whole RNA from tumor, nontumor lung or frozen PBMC. The receptor's source is a female donor with early-stage non-small cell lung cancer. This specimen consisted of PBMCs, obtained at follow-up. The chain uses TRBV14 and TRBJ1-1, with D perhaps TRBD1 (6 bases). The CDR3 DNA follows: TGTACCAGCAGTTCACAGGGAAACACTGAAGCTTTCTTT. Protein product: CTSSSQGNTEAFF.